This T cell receptor beta chain comes out of a study of Graves' ophthalmopathy and Graves' hyperthyroidism. Overall study context: Untreated patients at initial diagnosis provided peripheral blood.

Study findings and constraints: Progression of ophthalmopathy was predicted by the model with 60% to 71% sensitivity and 72% to 85% specificity. Blood also carried most expanded thyroid clonotypes exceeding 0.001 frequency.

This clonotype was detected ten times or more. What it binds is unknown. An end of the junction differs from the germline gene, which may be a read error. As the template, RNA transcripts were used to amplify TCR beta CDR3 regions. The library came from an HTBI-primed first-round RT-PCR and a second-round multiplex PCR. Each CDR3 protein is one row after TCRdb ran MiXCR on the multiplex PCR reads. The sample has about 400,000 distinct CDR3 sequences; about 18% are singletons. Exclusion covered patients with other autoimmune diseases or uncontrolled infections (as well as pregnancy or lactation). CDR1 and CDR2 (germline): DFQATT, SNEGSKA (reference sequence). There are 15 residues in the CDR3.

The sequence derives from a woman under 30 with Graves' ophthalmopathy. Material for sequencing was peripheral blood. The chain has TRBV20-1 and TRBJ2-7; the D gene is possibly TRBD2 (5 bases). The CDR3 reads CSARDQSAGSYGQYF. The CDR3 DNA sequence: TGCAGTGCTAGAGATCAGTCCGCGGGCTCCTACGGGCAGTACTTC.